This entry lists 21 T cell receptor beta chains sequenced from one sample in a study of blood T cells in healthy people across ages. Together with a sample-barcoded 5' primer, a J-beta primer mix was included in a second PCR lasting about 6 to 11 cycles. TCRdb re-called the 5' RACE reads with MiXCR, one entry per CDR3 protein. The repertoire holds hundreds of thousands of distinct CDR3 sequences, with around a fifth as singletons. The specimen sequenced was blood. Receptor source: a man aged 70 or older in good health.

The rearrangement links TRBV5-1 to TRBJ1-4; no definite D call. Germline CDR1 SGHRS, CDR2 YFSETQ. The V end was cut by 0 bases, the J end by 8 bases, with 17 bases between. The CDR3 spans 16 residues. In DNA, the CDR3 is TGCGCCAGCAGCTTGGGAATAGGTTCCTTAGGAGAAAAACTGTTTTTT. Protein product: CASSLGIGSLGEKLFF.

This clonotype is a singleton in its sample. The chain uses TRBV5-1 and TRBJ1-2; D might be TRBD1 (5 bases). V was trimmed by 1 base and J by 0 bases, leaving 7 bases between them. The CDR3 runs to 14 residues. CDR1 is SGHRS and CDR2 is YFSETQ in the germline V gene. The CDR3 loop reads CASSLPGPNYGYTF. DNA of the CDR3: TGCGCCAGCAGCTTGCCGGGACCTAACTATGGCTACACCTTC.

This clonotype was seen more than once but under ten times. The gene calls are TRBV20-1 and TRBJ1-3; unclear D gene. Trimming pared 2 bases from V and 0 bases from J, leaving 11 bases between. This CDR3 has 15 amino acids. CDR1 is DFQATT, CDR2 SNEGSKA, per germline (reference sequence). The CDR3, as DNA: TGCAGTGCTAGATCCCCTGTAGGCTCTGGAAACACCATATATTTT. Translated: CSARSPVGSGNTIYF.

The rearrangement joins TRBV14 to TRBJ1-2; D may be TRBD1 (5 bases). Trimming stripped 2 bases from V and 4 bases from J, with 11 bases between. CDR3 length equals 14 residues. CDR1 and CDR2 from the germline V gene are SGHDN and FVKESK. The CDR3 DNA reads TGTGCCAGCAGCCAAACACGGGACCCCTATGGCTACACCTTC. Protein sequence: CASSQTRDPYGYTF.

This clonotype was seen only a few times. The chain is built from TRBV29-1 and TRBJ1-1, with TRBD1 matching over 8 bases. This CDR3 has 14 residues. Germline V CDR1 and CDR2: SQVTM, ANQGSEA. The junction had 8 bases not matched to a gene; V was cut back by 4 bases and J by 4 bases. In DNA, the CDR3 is TGCAGCGTTGGCGAAGGACAGGGCGCCACTGAAGCTTTCTTT. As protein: CSVGEGQGATEAFF.

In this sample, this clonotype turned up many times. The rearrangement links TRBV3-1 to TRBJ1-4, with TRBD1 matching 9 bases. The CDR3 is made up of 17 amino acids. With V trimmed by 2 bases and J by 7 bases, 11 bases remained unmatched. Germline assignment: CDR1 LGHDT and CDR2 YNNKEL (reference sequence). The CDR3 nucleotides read TGTGCCAGCAGCCAACTGACAGGGGGGACACGAGGTGAAAAACTGTTTTTT. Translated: CASSQLTGGTRGEKLFF.

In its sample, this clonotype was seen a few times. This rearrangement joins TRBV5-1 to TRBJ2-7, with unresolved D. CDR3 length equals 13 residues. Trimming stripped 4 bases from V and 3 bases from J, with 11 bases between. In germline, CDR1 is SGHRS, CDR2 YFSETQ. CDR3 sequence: CASSPHTDYEQYF. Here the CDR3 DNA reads TGCGCCAGCAGCCCCCACACCGACTACGAGCAGTACTTC.

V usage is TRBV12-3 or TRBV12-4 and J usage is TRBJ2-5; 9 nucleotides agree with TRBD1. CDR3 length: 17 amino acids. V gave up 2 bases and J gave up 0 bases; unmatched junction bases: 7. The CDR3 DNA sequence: TGTGCCAGCAGTTTAACATGGACAGGGGTGGACCAAGAGACCCAGTACTTC. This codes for CASSLTWTGVDQETQYF.

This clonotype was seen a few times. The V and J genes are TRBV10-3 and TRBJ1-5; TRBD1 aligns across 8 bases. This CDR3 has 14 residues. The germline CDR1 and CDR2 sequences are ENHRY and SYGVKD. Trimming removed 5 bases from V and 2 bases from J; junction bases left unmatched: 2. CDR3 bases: TGTGCCATCAGTCAGACAGGGGGCAATCAGCCCCAGCATTTT. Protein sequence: CAISQTGGNQPQHF.

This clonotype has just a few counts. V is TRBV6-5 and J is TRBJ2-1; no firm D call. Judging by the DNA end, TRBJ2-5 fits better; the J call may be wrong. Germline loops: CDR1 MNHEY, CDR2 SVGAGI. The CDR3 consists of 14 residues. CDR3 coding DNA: TGTGCCAGCAGTTACGGGGTATTCCAAGAGACCCAGTACTTC. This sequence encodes CASSYGVFQETQYF.

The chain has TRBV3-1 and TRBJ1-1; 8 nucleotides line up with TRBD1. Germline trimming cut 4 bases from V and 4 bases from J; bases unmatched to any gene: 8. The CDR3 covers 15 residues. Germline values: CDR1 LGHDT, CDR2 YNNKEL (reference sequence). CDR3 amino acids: CASSRNFGTGTEAFF. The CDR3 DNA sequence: TGTGCCAGCAGCCGAAACTTCGGGACAGGCACTGAAGCTTTCTTT.

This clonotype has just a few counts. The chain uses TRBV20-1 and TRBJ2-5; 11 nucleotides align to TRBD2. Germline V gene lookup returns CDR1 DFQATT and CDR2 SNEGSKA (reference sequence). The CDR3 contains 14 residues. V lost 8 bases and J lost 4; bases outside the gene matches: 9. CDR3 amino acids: CSSPLAGGGETQYF. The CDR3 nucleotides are TGCAGTTCCCCCTTAGCGGGAGGGGGAGAGACCCAGTACTTC.

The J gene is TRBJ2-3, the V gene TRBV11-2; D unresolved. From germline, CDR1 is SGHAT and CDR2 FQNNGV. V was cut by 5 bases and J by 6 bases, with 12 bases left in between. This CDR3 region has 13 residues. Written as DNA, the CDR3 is TGTGCCAGCAGCCCTCGAGTCTTGGATACGCAGTATTTT. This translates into CASSPRVLDTQYF.

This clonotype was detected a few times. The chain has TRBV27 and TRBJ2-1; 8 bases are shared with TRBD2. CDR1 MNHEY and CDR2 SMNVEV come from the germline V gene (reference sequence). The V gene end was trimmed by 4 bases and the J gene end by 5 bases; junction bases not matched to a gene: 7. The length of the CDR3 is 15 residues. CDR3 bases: TGTGCCAGCAGTTCCCGGGGGGGCCTAGACAATGAGCAGTTCTTC. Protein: CASSSRGGLDNEQFF.

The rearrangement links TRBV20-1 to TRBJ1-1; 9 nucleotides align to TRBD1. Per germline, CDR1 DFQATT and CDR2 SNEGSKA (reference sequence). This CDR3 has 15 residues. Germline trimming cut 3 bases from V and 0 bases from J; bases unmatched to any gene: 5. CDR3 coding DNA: TGCAGTGCTAGGAGGACAGGGGCCTTGAACACTGAAGCTTTCTTT. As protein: CSARRTGALNTEAFF.

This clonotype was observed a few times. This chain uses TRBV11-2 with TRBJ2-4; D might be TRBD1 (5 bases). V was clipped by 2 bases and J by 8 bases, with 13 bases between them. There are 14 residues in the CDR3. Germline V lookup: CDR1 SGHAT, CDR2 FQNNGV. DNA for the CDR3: TGTGCCAGCAGCTTATATGGGGCGCTGGACATTCAGTACTTC. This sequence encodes CASSLYGALDIQYF.

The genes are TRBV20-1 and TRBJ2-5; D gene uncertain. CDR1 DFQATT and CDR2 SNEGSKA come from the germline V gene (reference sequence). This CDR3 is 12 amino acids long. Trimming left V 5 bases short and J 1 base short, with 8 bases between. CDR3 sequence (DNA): TGCAGTGCTCAGCTGGTCCAAGAGACCCAGTACTTC. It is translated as CSAQLVQETQYF.

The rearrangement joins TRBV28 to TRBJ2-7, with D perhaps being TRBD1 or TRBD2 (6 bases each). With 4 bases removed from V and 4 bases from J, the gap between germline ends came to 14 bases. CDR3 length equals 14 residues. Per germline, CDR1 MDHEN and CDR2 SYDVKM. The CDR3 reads CASSSGAAEYEQYF. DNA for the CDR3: TGTGCCAGCAGTTCGGGGGCAGCGGAGTACGAGCAGTACTTC. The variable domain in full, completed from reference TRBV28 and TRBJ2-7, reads DVKVTQSSRYLVKRTGEKVFLECVQDMDHENMFWYRQDPGLGLRLIYFSYDVKMKEKGDIPEGYSVSREKKERFSLILESASTNQTSMYLCASSSGAAEYEQYFGPGTRLTVT.

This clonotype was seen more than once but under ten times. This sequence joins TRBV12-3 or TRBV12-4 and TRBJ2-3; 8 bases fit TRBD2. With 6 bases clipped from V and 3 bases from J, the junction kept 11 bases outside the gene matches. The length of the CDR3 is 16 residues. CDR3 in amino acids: CASRPPPGGGTDTQYF. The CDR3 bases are TGTGCCAGCAGACCACCACCTGGCGGGGGGACAGATACGCAGTATTTT.

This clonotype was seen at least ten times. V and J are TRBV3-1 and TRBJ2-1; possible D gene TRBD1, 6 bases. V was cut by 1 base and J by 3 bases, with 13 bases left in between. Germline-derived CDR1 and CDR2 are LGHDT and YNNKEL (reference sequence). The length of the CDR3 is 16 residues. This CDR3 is CASSQVAQGFYNEQFF. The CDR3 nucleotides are TGTGCCAGCAGCCAAGTAGCACAGGGTTTCTACAATGAGCAGTTCTTC.

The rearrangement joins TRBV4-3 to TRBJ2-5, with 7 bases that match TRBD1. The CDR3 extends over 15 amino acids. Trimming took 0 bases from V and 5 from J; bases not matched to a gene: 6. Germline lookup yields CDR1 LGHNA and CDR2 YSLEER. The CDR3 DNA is TGCGCCAGCAGCCAAGAGGGACCCAGGGGGGAGACCCAGTACTTC. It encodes CASSQEGPRGETQYF.